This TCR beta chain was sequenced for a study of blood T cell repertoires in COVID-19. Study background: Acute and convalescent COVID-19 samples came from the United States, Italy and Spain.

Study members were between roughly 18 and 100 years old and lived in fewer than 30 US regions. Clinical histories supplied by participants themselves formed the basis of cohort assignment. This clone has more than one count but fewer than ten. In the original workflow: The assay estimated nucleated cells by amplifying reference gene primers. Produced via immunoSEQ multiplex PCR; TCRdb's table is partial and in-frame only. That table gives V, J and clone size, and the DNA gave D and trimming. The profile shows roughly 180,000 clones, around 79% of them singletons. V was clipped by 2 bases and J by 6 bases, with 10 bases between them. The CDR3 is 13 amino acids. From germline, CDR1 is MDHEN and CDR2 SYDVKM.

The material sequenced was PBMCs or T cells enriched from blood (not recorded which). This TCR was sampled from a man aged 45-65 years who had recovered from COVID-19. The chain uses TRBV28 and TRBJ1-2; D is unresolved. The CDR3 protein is CASSLLGSDGYTF. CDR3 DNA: TGTGCCAGCAGTTTACTTGGCAGTGATGGCTACACCTTC.